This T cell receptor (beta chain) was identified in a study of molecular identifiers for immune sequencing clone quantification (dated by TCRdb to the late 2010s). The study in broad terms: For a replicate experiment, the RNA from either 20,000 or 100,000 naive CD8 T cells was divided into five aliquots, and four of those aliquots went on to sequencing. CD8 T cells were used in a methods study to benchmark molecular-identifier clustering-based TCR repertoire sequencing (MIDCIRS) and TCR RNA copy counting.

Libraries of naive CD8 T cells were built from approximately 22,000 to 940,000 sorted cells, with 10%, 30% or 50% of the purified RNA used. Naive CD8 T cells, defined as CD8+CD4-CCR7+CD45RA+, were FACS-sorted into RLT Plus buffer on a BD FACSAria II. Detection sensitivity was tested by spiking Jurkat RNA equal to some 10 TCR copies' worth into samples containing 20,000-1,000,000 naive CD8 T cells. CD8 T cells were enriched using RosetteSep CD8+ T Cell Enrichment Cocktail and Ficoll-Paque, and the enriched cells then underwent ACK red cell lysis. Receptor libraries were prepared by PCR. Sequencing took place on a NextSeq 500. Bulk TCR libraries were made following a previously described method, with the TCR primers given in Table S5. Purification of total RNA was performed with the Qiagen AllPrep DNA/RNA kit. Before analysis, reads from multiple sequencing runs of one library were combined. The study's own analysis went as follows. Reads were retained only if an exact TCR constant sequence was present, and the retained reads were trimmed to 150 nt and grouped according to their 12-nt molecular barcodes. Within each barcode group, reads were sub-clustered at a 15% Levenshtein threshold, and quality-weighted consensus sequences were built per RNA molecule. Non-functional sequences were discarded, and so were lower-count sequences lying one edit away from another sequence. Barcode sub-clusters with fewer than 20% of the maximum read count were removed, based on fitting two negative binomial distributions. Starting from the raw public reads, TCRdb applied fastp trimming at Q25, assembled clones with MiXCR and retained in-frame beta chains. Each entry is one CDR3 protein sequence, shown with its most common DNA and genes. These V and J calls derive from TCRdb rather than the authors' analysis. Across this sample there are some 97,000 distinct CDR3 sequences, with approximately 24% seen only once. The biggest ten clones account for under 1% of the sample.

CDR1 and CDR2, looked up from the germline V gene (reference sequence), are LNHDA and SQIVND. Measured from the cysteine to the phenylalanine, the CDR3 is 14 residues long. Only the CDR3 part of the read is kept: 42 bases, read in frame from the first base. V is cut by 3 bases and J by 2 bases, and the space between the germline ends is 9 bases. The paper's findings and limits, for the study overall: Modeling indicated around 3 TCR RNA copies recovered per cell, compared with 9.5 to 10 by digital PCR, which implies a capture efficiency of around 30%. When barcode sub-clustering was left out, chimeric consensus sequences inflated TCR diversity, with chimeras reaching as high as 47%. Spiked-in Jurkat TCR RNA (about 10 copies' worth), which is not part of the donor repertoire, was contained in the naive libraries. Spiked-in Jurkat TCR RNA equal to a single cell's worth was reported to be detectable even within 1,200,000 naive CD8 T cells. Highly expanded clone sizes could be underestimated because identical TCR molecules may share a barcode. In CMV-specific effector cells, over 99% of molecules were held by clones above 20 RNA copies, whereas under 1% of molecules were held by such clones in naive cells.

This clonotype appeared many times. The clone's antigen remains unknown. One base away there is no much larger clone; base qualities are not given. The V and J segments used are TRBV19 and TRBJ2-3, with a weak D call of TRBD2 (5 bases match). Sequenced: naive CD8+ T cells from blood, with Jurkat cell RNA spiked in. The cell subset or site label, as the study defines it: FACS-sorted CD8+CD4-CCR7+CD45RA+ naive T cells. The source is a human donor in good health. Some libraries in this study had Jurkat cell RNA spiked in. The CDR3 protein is CASSIQRNTDTQYF. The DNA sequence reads TGTGCCAGTAGTATCCAGCGGAACACAGATACGCAGTATTTT.